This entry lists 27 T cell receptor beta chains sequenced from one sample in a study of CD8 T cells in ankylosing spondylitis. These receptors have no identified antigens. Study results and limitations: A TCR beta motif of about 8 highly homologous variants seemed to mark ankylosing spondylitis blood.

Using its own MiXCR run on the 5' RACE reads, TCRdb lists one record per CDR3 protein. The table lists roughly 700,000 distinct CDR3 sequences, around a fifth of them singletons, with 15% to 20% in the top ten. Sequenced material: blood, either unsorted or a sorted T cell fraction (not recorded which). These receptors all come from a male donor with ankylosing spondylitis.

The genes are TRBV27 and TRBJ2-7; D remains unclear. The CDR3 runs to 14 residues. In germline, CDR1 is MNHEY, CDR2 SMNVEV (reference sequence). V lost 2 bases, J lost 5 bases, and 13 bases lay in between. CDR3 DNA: TGTGCCAGCAGTTTAGAAGGGCCGTCGGACGAGCAGTACTTC. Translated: CASSLEGPSDEQYF.

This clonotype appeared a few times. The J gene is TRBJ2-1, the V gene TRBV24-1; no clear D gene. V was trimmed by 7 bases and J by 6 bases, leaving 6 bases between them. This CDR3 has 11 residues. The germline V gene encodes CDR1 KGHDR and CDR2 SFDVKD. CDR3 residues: CATRGINEQFF. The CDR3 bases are TGTGCCACCAGAGGGATCAATGAGCAGTTCTTC.

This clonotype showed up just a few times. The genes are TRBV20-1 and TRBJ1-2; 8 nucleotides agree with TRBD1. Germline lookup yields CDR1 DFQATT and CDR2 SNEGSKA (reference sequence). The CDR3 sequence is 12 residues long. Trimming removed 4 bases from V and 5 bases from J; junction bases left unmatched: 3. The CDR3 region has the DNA TGCAGTGCTACAGGGGGCGGGTATGGCTACACCTTC. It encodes CSATGGGYGYTF.

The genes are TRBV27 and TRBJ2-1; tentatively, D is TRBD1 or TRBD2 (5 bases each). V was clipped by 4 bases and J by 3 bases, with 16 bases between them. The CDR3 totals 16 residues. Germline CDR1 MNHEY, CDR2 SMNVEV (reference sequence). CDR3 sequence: CASSYPGALDYNEQFF. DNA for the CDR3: TGTGCCAGCAGTTACCCCGGGGCCCTCGACTACAATGAGCAGTTCTTC.

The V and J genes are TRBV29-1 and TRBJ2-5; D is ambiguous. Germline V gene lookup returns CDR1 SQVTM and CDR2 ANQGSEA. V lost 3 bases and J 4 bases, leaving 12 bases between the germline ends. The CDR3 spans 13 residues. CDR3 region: CSVESGGAETQYF. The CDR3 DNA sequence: TGCAGCGTTGAGTCCGGCGGAGCAGAGACCCAGTACTTC.

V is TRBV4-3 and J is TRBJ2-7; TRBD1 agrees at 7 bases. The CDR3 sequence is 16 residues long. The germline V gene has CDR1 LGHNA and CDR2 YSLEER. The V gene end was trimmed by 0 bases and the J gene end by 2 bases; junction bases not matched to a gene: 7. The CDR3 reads CASSQDTTGVTYEQYF. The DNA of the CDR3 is TGCGCCAGCAGCCAAGATACTACAGGGGTTACCTACGAGCAGTACTTC.

CDR3 DNA: TGCGCCAGCAGCCAAGATTCCCCGGACAGGGGGTTCGGAAACACCATATATTTT. Encoded protein: CASSQDSPDRGFGNTIYF. The chain combines TRBV4-1 with TRBJ1-3, with 10 bases fitting TRBD1. The V gene's germline CDR1 is MGHRA and CDR2 YSYEKL. The V segment lost 0 bases and the J segment 4 bases; nucleotides outside the gene matches: 9. The CDR3 consists of 18 residues.

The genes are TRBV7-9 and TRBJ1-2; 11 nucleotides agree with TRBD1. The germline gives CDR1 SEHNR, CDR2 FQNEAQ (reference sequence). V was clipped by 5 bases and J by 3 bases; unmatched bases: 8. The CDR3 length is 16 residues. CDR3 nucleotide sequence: TGTGCCAGCAGCCCCCCGGACAGGGGGCTTGACTATGGCTACACCTTC. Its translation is CASSPPDRGLDYGYTF.

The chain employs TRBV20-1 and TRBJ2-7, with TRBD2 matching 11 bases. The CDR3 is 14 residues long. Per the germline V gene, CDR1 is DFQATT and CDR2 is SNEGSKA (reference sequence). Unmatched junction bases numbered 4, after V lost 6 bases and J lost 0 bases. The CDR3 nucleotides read TGCAGTGCCGTTACTAGCGGGAGCTCCTACGAGCAGTACTTC. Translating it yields CSAVTSGSSYEQYF.

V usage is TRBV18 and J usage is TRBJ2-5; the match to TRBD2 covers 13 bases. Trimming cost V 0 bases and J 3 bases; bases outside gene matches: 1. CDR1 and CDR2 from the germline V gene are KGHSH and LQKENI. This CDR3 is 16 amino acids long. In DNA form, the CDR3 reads TGTGCCAGCTCACCACCCGGACTAGCGGGAGAAGAGACCCAGTACTTC. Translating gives CASSPPGLAGEETQYF.

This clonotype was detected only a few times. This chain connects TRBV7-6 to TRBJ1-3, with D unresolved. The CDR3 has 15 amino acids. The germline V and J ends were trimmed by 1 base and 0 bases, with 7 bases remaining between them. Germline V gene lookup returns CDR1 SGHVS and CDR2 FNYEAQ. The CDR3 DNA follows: TGTGCCAGCAGCTTAGGCAGTACCTCTGGAAACACCATATATTTT. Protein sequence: CASSLGSTSGNTIYF.

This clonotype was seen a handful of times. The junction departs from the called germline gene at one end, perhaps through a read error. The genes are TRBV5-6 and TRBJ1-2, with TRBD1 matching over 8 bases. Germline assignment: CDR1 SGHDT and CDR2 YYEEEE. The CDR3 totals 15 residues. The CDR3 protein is CASSFLRQGNYGYTF. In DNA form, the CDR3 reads TGTGCCAGCAGCTTCCTCAGACAGGGGAACTACGGCTACACCTTC.

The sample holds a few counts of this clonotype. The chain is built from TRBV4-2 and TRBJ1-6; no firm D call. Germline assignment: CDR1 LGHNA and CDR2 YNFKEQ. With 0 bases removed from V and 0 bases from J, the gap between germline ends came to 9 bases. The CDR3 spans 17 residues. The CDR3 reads CASSQEKGSSYNSPLHF. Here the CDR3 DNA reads TGTGCCAGCAGCCAAGAAAAAGGAAGCTCCTATAATTCACCCCTCCACTTT.

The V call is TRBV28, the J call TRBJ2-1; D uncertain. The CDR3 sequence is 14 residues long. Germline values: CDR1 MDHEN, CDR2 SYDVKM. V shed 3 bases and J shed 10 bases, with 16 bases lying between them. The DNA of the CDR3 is TGTGCCAGCAGTTTGCTAACCTCCTCGCGAGAGCAGTTCTTC. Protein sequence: CASSLLTSSREQFF.

CDR3 amino acids: CASSTGTGNRLSTEAFF. The CDR3 DNA reads TGTGCCAGCTCAACCGGGACAGGGAACAGACTGAGCACTGAAGCTTTCTTT. The V call is TRBV18, the J call TRBJ1-1; 9 bases are a match to TRBD1. Germline V gives CDR1 KGHSH, CDR2 LQKENI. This CDR3 has 17 residues. The trim removed 5 bases at V and 4 bases at J, leaving 14 bases unmatched.

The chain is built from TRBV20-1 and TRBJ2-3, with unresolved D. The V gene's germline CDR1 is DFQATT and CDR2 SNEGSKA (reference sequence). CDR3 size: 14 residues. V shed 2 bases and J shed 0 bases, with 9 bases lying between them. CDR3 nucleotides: TGCAGTGCTAGATATACTCTAAGCACAGATACGCAGTATTTT. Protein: CSARYTLSTDTQYF.

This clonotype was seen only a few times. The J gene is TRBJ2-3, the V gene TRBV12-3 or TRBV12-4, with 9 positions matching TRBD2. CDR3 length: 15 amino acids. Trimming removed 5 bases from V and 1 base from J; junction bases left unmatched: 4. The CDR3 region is CASSTRTSGTDTQYF. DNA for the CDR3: TGTGCCAGCAGTACCAGGACTAGCGGCACAGATACGCAGTATTTT.

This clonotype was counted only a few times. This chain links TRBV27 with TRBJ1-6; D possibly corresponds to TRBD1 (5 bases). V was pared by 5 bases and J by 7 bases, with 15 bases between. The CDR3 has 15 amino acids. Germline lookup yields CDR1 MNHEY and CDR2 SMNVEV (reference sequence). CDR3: CASSPRDGMNSPLHF. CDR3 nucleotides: TGTGCCAGCAGTCCGCGGGACGGTATGAATTCACCCCTCCACTTT.

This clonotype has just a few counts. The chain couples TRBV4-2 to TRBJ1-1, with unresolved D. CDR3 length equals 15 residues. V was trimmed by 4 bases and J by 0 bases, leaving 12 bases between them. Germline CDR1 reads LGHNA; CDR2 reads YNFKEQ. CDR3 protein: CASSRFRIMNTEAFF. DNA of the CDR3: TGTGCCAGCAGCCGTTTCAGGATTATGAACACTGAAGCTTTCTTT.

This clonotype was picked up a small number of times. The CDR3 sequence: CSAGGRESSEETQYF. The CDR3 region has the DNA TGCAGCGCTGGGGGGAGGGAGTCATCCGAAGAGACCCAGTACTTC. The rearrangement joins TRBV29-1 to TRBJ2-5; 7 nucleotides line up with TRBD2. The CDR3 covers 15 residues. Germline V gene lookup returns CDR1 SQVTM and CDR2 ANQGSEA. J gave up 3 bases and V 7 bases, and 14 bases lay outside the gene matches.

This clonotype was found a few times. This CDR3 is CAISGQGLQYF. Written as DNA, the CDR3 is TGTGCCATCTCGGGCCAGGGCCTCCAGTACTTC. The chain recombines TRBV10-3 with TRBJ2-7; a weak D match, TRBD1 (5 bases). Trimming cost V 8 bases and J 10 bases, with 15 bases left between them. The CDR3 runs 11 residues. Germline-derived CDR1 and CDR2 are ENHRY and SYGVKD.

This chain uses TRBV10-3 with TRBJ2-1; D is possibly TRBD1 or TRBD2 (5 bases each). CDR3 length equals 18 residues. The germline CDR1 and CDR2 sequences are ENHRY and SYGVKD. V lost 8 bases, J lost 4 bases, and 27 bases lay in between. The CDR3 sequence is CAIAPGLLVGARYNEQFF. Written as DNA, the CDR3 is TGTGCCATCGCCCCGGGGCTGTTGGTGGGAGCAAGGTACAATGAGCAGTTCTTC.

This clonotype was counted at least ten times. The CDR3 loop is CSETTGRNEQFF. The CDR3 nucleotides are TGCAGCGAGACGACAGGACGCAATGAGCAGTTCTTC. The chain combines TRBV29-1 with TRBJ2-1; a possible D gene is TRBD1 (6 bases). CDR1 and CDR2 from the germline V gene are SQVTM and ANQGSEA. Trimming took 7 bases from V and 6 from J, leaving 13 bases between them. This CDR3 is 12 amino acids long.

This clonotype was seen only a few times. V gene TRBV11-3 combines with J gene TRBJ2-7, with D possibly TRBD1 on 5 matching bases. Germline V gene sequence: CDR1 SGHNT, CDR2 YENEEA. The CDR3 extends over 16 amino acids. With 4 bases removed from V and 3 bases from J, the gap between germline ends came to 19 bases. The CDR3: CASSSLPQGAVYEQYF. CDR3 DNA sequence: TGTGCCAGCAGCTCTCTTCCTCAGGGCGCGGTCTACGAGCAGTACTTC.

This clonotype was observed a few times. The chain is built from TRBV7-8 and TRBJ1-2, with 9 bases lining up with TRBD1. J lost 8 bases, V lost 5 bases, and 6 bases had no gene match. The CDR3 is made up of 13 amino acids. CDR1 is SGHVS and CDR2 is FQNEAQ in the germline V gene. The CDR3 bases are TGTGCCAGCAGCCCGGACAGGGGCATAGGCTACACCTTC. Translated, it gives CASSPDRGIGYTF.

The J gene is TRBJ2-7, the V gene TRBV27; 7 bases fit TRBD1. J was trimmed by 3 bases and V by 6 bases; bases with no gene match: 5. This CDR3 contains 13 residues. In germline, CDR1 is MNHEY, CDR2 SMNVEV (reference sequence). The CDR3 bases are TGTGCCAGCAGACTGGGACAGAACTACGAGCAGTACTTC. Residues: CASRLGQNYEQYF.

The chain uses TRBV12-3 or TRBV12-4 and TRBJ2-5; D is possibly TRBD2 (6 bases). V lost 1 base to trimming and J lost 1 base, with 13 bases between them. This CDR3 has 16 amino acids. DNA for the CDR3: TGTGCCAGCAGTTTAGTTTTGGGCGGGGTCCAAGAGACCCAGTACTTC. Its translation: CASSLVLGGVQETQYF.